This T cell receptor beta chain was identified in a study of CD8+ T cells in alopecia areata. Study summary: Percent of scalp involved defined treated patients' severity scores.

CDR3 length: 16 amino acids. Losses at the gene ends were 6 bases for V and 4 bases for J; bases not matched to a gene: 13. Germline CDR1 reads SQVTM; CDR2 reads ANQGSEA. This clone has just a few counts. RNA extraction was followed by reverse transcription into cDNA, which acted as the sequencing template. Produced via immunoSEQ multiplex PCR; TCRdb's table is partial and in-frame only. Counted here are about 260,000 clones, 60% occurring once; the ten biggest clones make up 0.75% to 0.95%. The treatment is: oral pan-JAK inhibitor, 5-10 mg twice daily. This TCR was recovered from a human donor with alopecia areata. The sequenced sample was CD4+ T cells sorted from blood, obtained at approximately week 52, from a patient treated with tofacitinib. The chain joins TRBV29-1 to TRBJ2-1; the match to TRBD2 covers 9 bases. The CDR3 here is CSVLPSRGGKYNEQFF. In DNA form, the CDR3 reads TGCAGCGTCCTCCCCTCGCGGGGGGGCAAATACAATGAGCAGTTCTTC.